The 3 T cell receptor beta chains listed next were all sequenced from one sample in a study of T cells after yellow fever vaccination. One entry per CDR3 protein results from TCRdb running MiXCR on the 5' RACE reads. Of 450,000 to 600,000 distinct CDR3 sequences detected, 13% appear once; the ten largest clones hold about 14%. This material consisted of PBMCs, taken on the day of the yellow fever booster vaccination. The receptors derive from a man younger than 45 who received the YFV17D yellow fever vaccine.

The chain's CDR3 is CASGAGGPDEQYF. In DNA form, the CDR3 reads TGCGCCAGCGGGGCGGGAGGGCCGGACGAGCAGTACTTC. V and J are TRBV10-2 and TRBJ2-7; 9 bases map to TRBD2. From germline, CDR1 is WSHSY and CDR2 SAAADI. CDR3 length: 13 residues. The V segment lost 8 bases and the J segment 5 bases; nucleotides outside the gene matches: 7.

This clonotype came up a few times. The chain carries TRBV28 and TRBJ2-1; the match to TRBD2 covers 8 bases. Germline lookup yields CDR1 MDHEN and CDR2 SYDVKM. V lost 3 bases and J lost 2; bases outside the gene matches: 12. The CDR3 is made up of 18 amino acids. CDR3 nucleotide sequence: TGTGCCAGCAGTTTTATCAGAGCGGGAGTTGGTCCCTACAATGAGCAGTTCTTC. Translating gives CASSFIRAGVGPYNEQFF.

The chain has TRBV5-5 and TRBJ2-7, with 12 bases fitting TRBD1. Germline CDR1 reads SGHKS; CDR2 reads YYEKEE (reference sequence). The CDR3 runs 14 residues. With V trimmed by 3 bases and J by 6 bases, 4 bases remained unmatched. CDR3 loop: CASSWGDRGREQYF. CDR3 sequence (DNA): TGTGCCAGCAGCTGGGGGGACAGGGGGCGCGAGCAGTACTTC.